A single sample gave rise to the 10 T cell receptor beta chains below, sequenced in a study of shared clonotypes between healthy human individuals. Sequenced by immunoSEQ multiplex PCR; TCRdb stores in-frame clones only, minus some. The repertoire has roughly 1.5 million clones, around 98% of them found once; the top ten carry 0.45%. The material sequenced was naive CD4+ T cells sorted from blood. The subset: CD45RA+ positively selected. These receptors were obtained from a man younger than 40 in good health.

The rearrangement uses TRBV4-2 and TRBJ2-1, with TRBD2 matching over 7 bases. V lost 3 bases, J lost 0 bases, and 14 bases stayed unmatched. The CDR3 has 19 residues. Germline CDR1 LGHNA, CDR2 YNFKEQ. The chain's CDR3 is CASSHPGGGVADSYNEQFF. The DNA for the CDR3 is TGTGCCAGCAGCCATCCGGGCGGGGGAGTTGCGGACTCCTACAATGAGCAGTTCTTC.

The CDR3 sequence: CASSVEIGTGGRDEQYF. As DNA, the CDR3 is TGTGCCAGCAGCGTCGAAATTGGGACAGGGGGCCGGGACGAGCAGTACTTC. J is TRBJ2-7 and V is TRBV9, with 12 bases lining up with TRBD1. Looked up from germline, CDR1 is SGDLS and CDR2 is YYNGEE. V dropped 2 bases and J dropped 5; count of bases not matched to a gene: 11. This CDR3 region has 17 residues.

This chain uses TRBV7-8 with TRBJ2-7, with D possibly being TRBD2 (5 bases). Germline loops: CDR1 SGHVS, CDR2 FQNEAQ. The CDR3 is 13 residues long. Trimming took 4 bases from V and 7 from J, leaving 14 bases between them. CDR3 nucleotide sequence: TGTGCCAGCAGCTGGACTTTCACTAGGGAGCAGTACTTC. This translates into CASSWTFTREQYF.

The V and J genes are TRBV19 and TRBJ2-5; TRBD1 agrees at 9 bases. Per germline, CDR1 LNHDA and CDR2 SQIVND (reference sequence). The V and J ends lost 5 bases and 2 bases, in that order; junction bases with no gene match: 3. The CDR3 loop spans 14 amino acids. CDR3 in DNA: TGTGCCAGTAGTGTGGGGACAGGGCAAGAGACCCAGTACTTC. This codes for CASSVGTGQETQYF. Filled out from reference TRBV19 and TRBJ2-5, the complete variable domain reads DGGITQSPKYLFRKEGQNVTLSCEQNLNHDAMYWYRQDPGQGLRLIYYSQIVNDFQKGDIAEGYSVSREKKESFPLTVTSAQKNPTAFYLCASSVGTGQETQYFGPGTRLLVL.

This clone has just one count. The chain carries TRBV21-1 and TRBJ2-7; the listed D gene, TRBD1, was not tested against the DNA. TRBV21-1 counts as a pseudogene. This CDR3 is 17 amino acids long. The DNA of the CDR3 is TGTGCCAGCAGCCTGACCCTTCGGGACAGGGTTTCCTACGAGCAGTACTTC. Translating gives CASSLTLRDRVSYEQYF.

The chain couples TRBV9 to TRBJ1-5; 10 nucleotides match TRBD1. The CDR3 covers 13 residues. CDR1 SGDLS and CDR2 YYNGEE come from the germline V gene. The V gene end was trimmed by 9 bases and the J gene end by 4 bases; junction bases not matched to a gene: 4. CDR3 amino acids: CAKKDRGNQPQHF. The CDR3 coding sequence is TGTGCCAAAAAGGACAGGGGGAATCAGCCCCAGCATTTT.

As DNA, the CDR3 is TGTGCCAGCAGCACCCGGGGTACTAGCGGGAGGAACGAGCAGTACTTC. Translating it yields CASSTRGTSGRNEQYF. The V gene is TRBV7-9, the J gene TRBJ2-7; 12 bases line up with TRBD2. Germline CDR1 reads SEHNR; CDR2 reads FQNEAQ (reference sequence). The V gene end was trimmed by 5 bases and the J gene end by 5 bases; junction bases not matched to a gene: 10. This CDR3 has 16 amino acids.

The chain employs TRBV5-4 and TRBJ2-7, with 8 bases matching TRBD2. The CDR3 is 14 amino acids. V dropped 3 bases and J dropped 1; count of bases not matched to a gene: 3. Germline V gives CDR1 SGHNT, CDR2 YYREEE (reference sequence). This chain's CDR3 is CASSWTGGSYEQYF. The CDR3 coding sequence is TGTGCCAGCAGCTGGACGGGAGGGTCCTACGAGCAGTACTTC. The variable domain in full, completed from reference TRBV5-4 and TRBJ2-7, reads ETGVTQSPTHLIKTRGQQVTLRCSSQSGHNTVSWYQQALGQGPQFIFQYYREEENGRGNFPPRFSGLQFPNYSSELNVNALELDDSALYLCASSWTGGSYEQYFGPGTRLTVT.

This clone has just one count. This chain uses TRBV7-3 with TRBJ2-7; TRBD1 might be the D (6 bases). The V end lost 5 bases, the J end lost 6 bases, and 23 bases lay between the germline ends. The CDR3 is 16 residues long. The V gene's germline CDR1 is SGHTA and CDR2 FQGTGA. CDR3 DNA sequence: TGTGCCAGCAGCCTTACCCCCGGCACAGGGTTGGGCGAGCAGTACTTC. Its translation: CASSLTPGTGLGEQYF.

The CDR3: CASSWVYEQYF. CDR3 bases: TGTGCCAGCAGTTGGGTGTACGAGCAGTACTTC. V gene TRBV28 combines with J gene TRBJ2-7; no firm D call. V was cut by 4 bases and J by 4 bases, with 5 bases left in between. This CDR3 is 11 amino acids long. Germline V gene sequence: CDR1 MDHEN, CDR2 SYDVKM.